This T cell receptor (beta chain) was obtained from a study of blood T cell repertoires in COVID-19. Profiled with immunoSEQ multiplex PCR; TCRdb holds only in-frame clones, not every one. The table records 280,000 or so clones, nearly 90% of them present only once. This TCR was sampled from a man between 18 and 35 years old with active or convalescent COVID-19. Sequenced input: peripheral blood.

The CDR3 spells CASRHRADEAFF. In DNA form, the CDR3 reads TGCGCCAGCAGACACAGGGCCGATGAAGCTTTCTTT. This chain uses TRBV23-1 with TRBJ1-1; perhaps TRBD1 as D (6 bases). TRBV23-1 is annotated as an ORF whose role is uncertain. V was clipped by 6 bases and J by 7 bases, with 12 bases between them. This CDR3 has 12 amino acids.